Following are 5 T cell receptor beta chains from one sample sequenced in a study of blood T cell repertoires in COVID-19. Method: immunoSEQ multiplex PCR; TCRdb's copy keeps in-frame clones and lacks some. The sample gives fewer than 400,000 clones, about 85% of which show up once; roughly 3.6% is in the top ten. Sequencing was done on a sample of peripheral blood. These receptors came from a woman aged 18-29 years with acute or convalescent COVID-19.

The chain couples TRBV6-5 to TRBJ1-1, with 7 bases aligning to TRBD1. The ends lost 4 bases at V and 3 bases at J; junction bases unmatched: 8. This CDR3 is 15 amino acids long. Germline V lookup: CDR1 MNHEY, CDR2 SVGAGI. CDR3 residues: CASSSPAGGDTEAFF. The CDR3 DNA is TGTGCCAGCAGTTCCCCCGCAGGGGGAGACACTGAAGCTTTCTTT.

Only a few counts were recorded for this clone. The CDR3 loop reads CASSRPGQGYQPQHF. The CDR3 DNA sequence: TGTGCCAGCAGTCGACCGGGACAGGGATATCAGCCCCAGCATTTT. The rearrangement uses TRBV28 and TRBJ1-5; 9 nucleotides line up with TRBD1. This CDR3 comprises 15 residues. CDR1 MDHEN and CDR2 SYDVKM come from the germline V gene. Unmatched junction bases numbered 7, after V lost 5 bases and J lost 5 bases. Variable domain in full (rest from reference TRBV28 and TRBJ1-5): DVKVTQSSRYLVKRTGEKVFLECVQDMDHENMFWYRQDPGLGLRLIYFSYDVKMKEKGDIPEGYSVSREKKERFSLILESASTNQTSMYLCASSRPGQGYQPQHFGDGTRLSIL.

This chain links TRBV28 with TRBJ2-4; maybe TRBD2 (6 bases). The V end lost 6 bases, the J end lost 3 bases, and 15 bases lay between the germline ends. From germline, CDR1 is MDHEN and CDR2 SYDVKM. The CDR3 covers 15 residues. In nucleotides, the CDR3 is TGTGCCAGCAGGGTGGCGGGGTTTGGCAAAAACATTCAGTACTTC. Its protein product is CASRVAGFGKNIQYF.

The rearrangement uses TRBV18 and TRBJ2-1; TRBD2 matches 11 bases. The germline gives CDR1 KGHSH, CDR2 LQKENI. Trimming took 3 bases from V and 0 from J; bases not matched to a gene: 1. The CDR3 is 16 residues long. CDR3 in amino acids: CASSPTSGDSYNEQFF. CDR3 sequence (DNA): TGTGCCAGCTCACCGACTAGCGGGGACTCCTACAATGAGCAGTTCTTC.

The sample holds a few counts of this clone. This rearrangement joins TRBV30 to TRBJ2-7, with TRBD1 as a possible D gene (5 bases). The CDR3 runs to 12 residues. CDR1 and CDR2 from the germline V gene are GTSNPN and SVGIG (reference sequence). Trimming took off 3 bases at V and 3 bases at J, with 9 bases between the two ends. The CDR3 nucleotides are TGTGCCTGGAGAGACGACAGCTACGAGCAGTACTTC. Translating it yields CAWRDDSYEQYF. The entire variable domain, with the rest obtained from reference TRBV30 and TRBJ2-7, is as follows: SQTIHQWPATLVQPVGSPLSLECTVEGTSNPNLYWYRQAAGRGLQLLFYSVGIGQISSEVPQNLSASRPQDRQFILSSKKLLLSDSGFYLCAWRDDSYEQYFGPGTRLTVT.